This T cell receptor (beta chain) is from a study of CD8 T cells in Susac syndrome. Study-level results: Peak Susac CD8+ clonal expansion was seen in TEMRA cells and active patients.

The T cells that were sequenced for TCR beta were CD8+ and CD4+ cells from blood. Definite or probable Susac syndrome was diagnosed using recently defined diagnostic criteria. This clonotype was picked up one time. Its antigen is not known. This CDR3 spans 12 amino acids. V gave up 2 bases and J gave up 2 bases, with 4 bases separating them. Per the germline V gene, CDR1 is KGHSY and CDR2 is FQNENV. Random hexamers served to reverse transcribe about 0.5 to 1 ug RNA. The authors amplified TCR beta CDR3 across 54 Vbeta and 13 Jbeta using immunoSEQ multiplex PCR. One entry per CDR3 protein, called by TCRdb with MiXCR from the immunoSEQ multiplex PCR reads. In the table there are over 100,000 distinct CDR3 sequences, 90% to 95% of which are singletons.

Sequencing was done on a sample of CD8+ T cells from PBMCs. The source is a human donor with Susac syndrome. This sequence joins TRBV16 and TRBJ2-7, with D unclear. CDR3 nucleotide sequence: TGTGCCAGCAGCCAAAAACCCTACGAGCAGTACTTC. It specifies CASSQKPYEQYF.